This passage covers 22 T cell receptor beta chains from one sample sequenced in a study of cytomegalovirus exposure and HLA in healthy donors. It was with 60 Vbeta and 13 Jbeta primers that the PCR ran. Method: immunoSEQ multiplex PCR; TCRdb's copy keeps in-frame clones and lacks some. The sample records 200,000 to 250,000 clones, 82% being singletons. The sequenced sample was PBMCs. The origin of the receptors is a woman aged 35 to 49 in good health and CMV-seropositive.

A few counts support this clone. This sequence joins TRBV5-1 and TRBJ2-1, with 9 bases aligning to TRBD2. The germline gives CDR1 SGHRS, CDR2 YFSETQ. The CDR3 contains 15 residues. Trimming at V came to 5 bases and at J to 1 base, leaving 4 bases not matched to a gene. The CDR3 bases are TGCGCCAGCAGAGAGGCGGGGGGGTCCTACAATGAGCAGTTCTTC. It is translated as CASREAGGSYNEQFF.

The CDR3 DNA follows: TGTGCCAGCAGTTTATTTGGGACTAGCGGGGGGGTGGGGCGGGAGCAGTTCTTC. Residues: CASSLFGTSGGVGREQFF. This sequence joins TRBV27 and TRBJ2-1; 16 nucleotides agree with TRBD2. With 1 base clipped from V and 10 bases from J, the junction kept 10 bases outside the gene matches. Germline loops: CDR1 MNHEY, CDR2 SMNVEV (reference sequence). The CDR3 runs 18 residues.

The rearrangement joins TRBV5-1 to TRBJ2-3, with a possible D match to TRBD2 (5 bases). The germline V gene encodes CDR1 SGHRS and CDR2 YFSETQ. The CDR3 has 16 residues. The V end lost 4 bases, the J end lost 0 bases, and 15 bases lay between the germline ends. CDR3 sequence (DNA): TGCGCCAGCAGCATATGGACTGGCTCTAGCACAGATACGCAGTATTTT. Translating gives CASSIWTGSSTDTQYF.

The genes are TRBV30 and TRBJ2-6; 9 bases match TRBD1. CDR1 is GTSNPN and CDR2 is SVGIG in the germline V gene (reference sequence). V lost 8 bases and J lost 0; bases outside the gene matches: 11. The CDR3 consists of 17 residues. Here the CDR3 reads CAGDRDRAFSGANVLTF. Written as DNA, the CDR3 is TGTGCCGGGGACCGGGACAGGGCATTCTCTGGGGCCAACGTCCTGACTTTC.

This chain joins TRBV7-3 and TRBJ1-1; 7 bases match TRBD1. Trimming took 6 bases from V and 3 from J; bases not matched to a gene: 4. Germline V lookup: CDR1 SGHTA, CDR2 FQGTGA. The CDR3 has 13 residues. Here the CDR3 DNA reads TGTGCCAGCAGACGAACAGGGGACACTGAAGCTTTCTTT. It translates to CASRRTGDTEAFF.

This chain connects TRBV7-9 to TRBJ1-2; the match to TRBD1 covers 10 bases. Trimming at V came to 0 bases and at J to 3 bases, leaving 4 bases not matched to a gene. This CDR3 region has 16 residues. The germline V gene has CDR1 SEHNR and CDR2 FQNEAQ (reference sequence). The CDR3 here is CASSLAGDRGDYGYTF. CDR3 coding DNA: TGTGCCAGCAGCTTAGCGGGGGACAGGGGAGACTATGGCTACACCTTC.

The V call is TRBV11-2, the J call TRBJ2-3; 10 bases line up with TRBD2. The ends lost 1 base at V and 4 bases at J; junction bases unmatched: 11. The CDR3 contains 18 residues. CDR1 is SGHAT, CDR2 FQNNGV, per germline. The chain's CDR3 is CASSLGKAGGPYADTQYF. CDR3 DNA: TGTGCCAGCAGCTTAGGAAAAGCGGGAGGGCCGTACGCAGATACGCAGTATTTT.

The V and J genes are TRBV18 and TRBJ2-1; 7 bases line up with TRBD1. CDR1 is KGHSH and CDR2 is LQKENI in the germline V gene. Germline trimming cut 6 bases from V and 0 bases from J; bases unmatched to any gene: 8. The CDR3 covers 16 residues. CDR3 amino acids: CASSRQGPSSYNEQFF. CDR3 in DNA: TGTGCCAGCTCGCGACAGGGCCCTAGCTCCTACAATGAGCAGTTCTTC. The full variable domain, rest sourced from reference TRBV18 and TRBJ2-1, is NAGVMQNPRHLVRRRGQEARLRCSPMKGHSHVYWYRQLPEEGLKFMVYLQKENIIDESGMPKERFSAEFPKEGPSILRIQQVVRGDSAAYFCASSRQGPSSYNEQFFGPGTRLTVL.

V gene TRBV15 combines with J gene TRBJ1-4; D not certain. The V gene's germline CDR1 is LNHNV and CDR2 YYDKDF (reference sequence). The V end lost 7 bases, the J end lost 4 bases, and 13 bases lay between the germline ends. The CDR3 is 14 amino acids. The CDR3 DNA sequence: TGTGCCACCAACCTGGGAGGGTTTAATGAAAAACTGTTTTTT. It encodes CATNLGGFNEKLFF.

The J gene is TRBJ2-7, the V gene TRBV7-9, with a weak D call TRBD2 (6 bases). Germline-derived CDR1 and CDR2 are SEHNR and FQNEAQ (reference sequence). The CDR3 is 12 amino acids. V lost 2 bases, J lost 9 bases, and 11 bases lay in between. The CDR3 spells CASSLIRERQYF. The CDR3 coding sequence is TGTGCCAGCAGCTTAATTCGGGAGCGGCAGTACTTC.

About this clone: Germline is not matched at one junction end, which may reflect a read error. Distinct nucleotide sequences in the sample also encode this CDR3. V is TRBV7-9 and J is TRBJ1-1, with 11 bases identical to TRBD1. This CDR3 has 14 amino acids. Per germline, CDR1 SEHNR and CDR2 FQNEAQ (reference sequence). In nucleotides, the CDR3 is TGTTCCAGCAGCTTAGGGACAGGGGGAACTGAAGCTTTCTTT. Its translation: CSSSLGTGGTEAFF.

This CDR3 reads CASSLNRLPDEQFF. CDR3 nucleotide sequence: TGTGCCAGCAGCTTAAATAGACTCCCAGATGAGCAGTTCTTC. This rearrangement joins TRBV7-3 to TRBJ2-1; D call uncertain. Germline CDR1 and CDR2: SGHTA and FQGTGA. Trimming removed 1 base from V and 8 bases from J, with 12 bases in between. This CDR3 contains 14 residues. Full variable domain (missing parts from reference TRBV7-3 and TRBJ2-1): GAGVSQTPSNKVTEKGKYVELRCDPISGHTALYWYRQSLGQGPEFLIYFQGTGAADDSGLPNDRFFAVRPEGSVSTLKIQRTERGDSAVYLCASSLNRLPDEQFFGPGTRLTVL.

This clone was seen just once. The CDR3 DNA is TGTGCCAGCAGCTCAGACAGGGGGGGCTATGGCTACACCTTC. This codes for CASSSDRGGYGYTF. The J gene is TRBJ1-2, the V gene TRBV7-2, with 9 bases that match TRBD1. CDR3 length: 14 residues. J gave up 4 bases and V 4 bases, and 4 bases lay outside the gene matches. Germline-derived CDR1 and CDR2 are SGHTA and FQGNSA.

The CDR3 DNA sequence: TGTGCCAGCAGCTCGGACAGGAACACTGAAGCTTTCTTT. Translating gives CASSSDRNTEAFF. The chain employs TRBV11-2 and TRBJ1-1; a weak D match, TRBD1 (6 bases). Germline V CDR1 and CDR2: SGHAT, FQNNGV. Trimming cost V 4 bases and J 1 base, with 7 bases left between them. The CDR3 consists of 13 residues. Full variable domain (remainder filled in from reference TRBV11-2 and TRBJ1-1): EAGVAQSPRYKIIEKRQSVAFWCNPISGHATLYWYQQILGQGPKLLIQFQNNGVVDDSQLPKDRFSAERLKGVDSTLKIQPAKLEDSAVYLCASSSDRNTEAFFGQGTRLTVV.

The chain is built from TRBV18 and TRBJ1-1, with unresolved D. Germline CDR1 KGHSH, CDR2 LQKENI. With 3 bases removed from V and 8 bases from J, the gap between germline ends came to 16 bases. This CDR3 comprises 14 residues. The CDR3 is CASSPGHPTQEAFF. The DNA of the CDR3 is TGTGCCAGCTCACCTGGGCACCCTACCCAAGAAGCTTTCTTT.

In the case of this clone: Other DNA sequences of this sample code for an identical CDR3. The V and J genes are TRBV2 and TRBJ2-7, with 8 bases that match TRBD1. The trim removed 9 bases at V and 2 bases at J, leaving 6 bases unmatched. The CDR3 extends over 13 amino acids. Germline V CDR1 and CDR2: SNHLY, FYNNEI. The CDR3 reads CARSKGQAYEQYF. CDR3 sequence (DNA): TGTGCCAGATCTAAGGGACAGGCCTACGAGCAGTACTTC.

This clone has only one observation. The J gene is TRBJ2-3, the V gene TRBV4-3; 12 bases fit TRBD2. The CDR3 totals 16 residues. CDR1 and CDR2 from the germline V gene are LGHNA and YSLEER. V was pared by 3 bases and J by 7 bases, with 8 bases of the junction left unmatched. The DNA of the CDR3 is TGCGCCAGCAGCCAGCATCCTAGCGGGGGGGCGTATACGCAGTATTTT. Translation: CASSQHPSGGAYTQYF.

The chain links TRBV5-1 to TRBJ1-1, with D possibly being TRBD1 (6 bases). CDR1 and CDR2 (germline): SGHRS, YFSETQ. This CDR3 has 13 amino acids. V lost 4 bases to trimming and J lost 9 bases, with 16 bases between them. CDR3 loop: CASSLGLDSQAFF. CDR3 bases: TGCGCCAGCAGCCTAGGCCTGGACAGCCAAGCTTTCTTT.

This sequence joins TRBV9 and TRBJ1-1, with 7 bases lining up with TRBD1. Germline V gives CDR1 SGDLS, CDR2 YYNGEE. The ends lost 4 bases at V and 0 bases at J; junction bases unmatched: 6. This CDR3 is built from 15 residues. The CDR3 loop is CASSLTGILNTEAFF. The CDR3 DNA reads as TGTGCCAGCAGCTTGACAGGGATTCTGAACACTGAAGCTTTCTTT.

This rearrangement joins TRBV28 to TRBJ1-1; 11 bases are shared with TRBD1. With V trimmed by 5 bases and J by 4 bases, 3 bases remained unmatched. CDR1 is MDHEN and CDR2 is SYDVKM in the germline V gene. The CDR3 is made up of 14 amino acids. CDR3 DNA: TGTGCCAGCAGTCCGGACAGGGGGCCCACTGAAGCTTTCTTT. Residues: CASSPDRGPTEAFF.

The rearrangement uses TRBV19 and TRBJ1-2, with D uncertain. The germline V and J ends were trimmed by 5 bases and 8 bases, with 21 bases remaining between them. The germline CDR1 and CDR2 sequences are LNHDA and SQIVND (reference sequence). This CDR3 is 15 amino acids long. The CDR3 sequence is CASSVIAGGRNGYTF. For the CDR3, the DNA is TGTGCCAGTAGTGTAATCGCCGGAGGGCGAAACGGCTACACCTTC.

The CDR3 region is CASSYSGTLHTGELFF. CDR3 DNA: TGTGCCAGCAGTTACTCTGGGACTTTACACACCGGGGAGCTGTTTTTT. This chain connects TRBV6-5 to TRBJ2-2; maybe TRBD2 (6 bases). The V end was cut by 0 bases, the J end by 3 bases, with 11 bases between. The CDR3 is 16 residues long. CDR1 is MNHEY and CDR2 is SVGAGI in the germline V gene.